What follows are 29 T cell receptor beta chains derived from one specimen sequenced in a study of blood T cells in healthy people across ages (dated by TCRdb to the mid-2010s). Libraries were prepared through 5' RACE. Sequencing relied on an Illumina HiSeq 2500. A second PCR of about 6 to 12 cycles was performed with a sample-barcoded 5' primer and a J-beta primer mix. TCRdb took the public reads, trimmed them with fastp at Q25, ran MiXCR for clone calling and kept in-frame beta chains. For every CDR3 protein sequence, its rows merge into one entry that carries the most common genes and DNA. The sample table shows more than 650,000 distinct CDR3 sequences, and 53% are seen once. Approximately 40% of the sample belongs to the ten largest clones. Sequences were obtained from blood. The receptors were gathered from a man aged 80 or over in good health.

This clonotype showed up just once. At one end, the junction sequence differs from germline, possibly due to a read error. This chain links TRBV9 with TRBJ2-6, with D perhaps matching TRBD1 (5 bases). Germline V CDR1 and CDR2: SGDLS, YYNGEE. The CDR3 has 17 residues. The CDR3 here is CASRSARKSSGANVLNF. CDR3 in DNA: TGTGCCAGCAGGTCGGCACGGAAAAGCTCTGGGGCCAACGTCCTGAATTTC.

The chain joins TRBV21-1 to TRBJ2-2; the table assigns TRBD2, which was not confirmed against the DNA. TRBV21-1 is a known pseudogene. The length of the CDR3 is 21 residues. The CDR3 spells CATPWAVRDSGNRVYTGELFF. DNA of the CDR3: TGTGCCACCCCCTGGGCCGTCCGGGACTCGGGTAACCGGGTGTACACCGGGGAGCTGTTTTTT.

This sequence joins TRBV4-1 and TRBJ2-4; TRBD2 agrees at 8 bases. The DNA end is more similar to TRBJ2-7, so the J call may be wrong. The CDR3 spans 15 residues. Germline assignment: CDR1 MGHRA and CDR2 YSYEKL. Here the CDR3 DNA reads TGCGCCAGCAGCCAGGGAGCAGCGGGAGCCTACGAGCAGTACTTC. Translation: CASSQGAAGAYEQYF.

The chain joins TRBV2 to TRBJ2-1; D remains ambiguous. The end of the DNA is better explained by TRBJ2-7, so the J call may be wrong. The CDR3 runs to 15 residues. The V gene's germline CDR1 is SNHLY and CDR2 FYNNEI. The CDR3 region has the DNA TGTGCCAGCAGTGCATCGAGGATTTCTCCCTACGAGCAGTACTTC. Amino acids: CASSASRISPYEQYF.

This chain joins TRBV9 and TRBJ2-1; D ambiguous. The CDR3 is made up of 15 amino acids. Germline CDR1 SGDLS, CDR2 YYNGEE. Trimming cost V 0 bases and J 5 bases, with 12 bases left between them. The DNA for the CDR3 is TGTGCCAGCAGCGTAGCTATCCCCCGCGACAATGAGCAGTTCTTC. Its protein product is CASSVAIPRDNEQFF.

In DNA, the CDR3 is TGCAGCGTTGAACCCCTTAGCAATGAGCAGTTCTTC. This gives the protein CSVEPLSNEQFF. The chain couples TRBV29-1 to TRBJ2-1, with D hard to call. The CDR3 loop spans 12 amino acids. V lost 2 bases and J lost 6, with 8 bases in between. The germline V gene has CDR1 SQVTM and CDR2 ANQGSEA.

CDR3 coding DNA: TGTGCCAGCAGTTGGGGGGCGGTTCCCTACGAGCAGTACTTC. Translated, it gives CASSWGAVPYEQYF. The chain combines TRBV7-8 with TRBJ2-7; tentatively, D is TRBD1 or TRBD2 (6 bases each). V shed 6 bases and J shed 2 bases, with 14 bases lying between them. CDR3 size: 14 residues. Germline loops: CDR1 SGHVS, CDR2 FQNEAQ. The whole variable domain, filled in from reference TRBV7-8 and TRBJ2-7, reads GAGVSQSPRYKVAKRGQDVALRCDPISGHVSLFWYQQALGQGPEFLTYFQNEAQLDKSGLPSDRFFAERPEGSVSTLKIQRTQQEDSAVYLCASSWGAVPYEQYFGPGTRLTVT.

This clonotype was detected only once. The chain links TRBV7-9 to TRBJ2-5; D might be TRBD2 (5 bases). Germline V gives CDR1 SEHNR, CDR2 FQNEAQ (reference sequence). This CDR3 comprises 16 residues. Trimming shortened V by 5 bases and J by 11 bases, and 27 bases separated the two germline ends. The CDR3 DNA sequence: TGTGCCAGCAGCCCTCGTCTTAGCGCTCCCTACAATAAGCAGTACTTC. Amino acids: CASSPRLSAPYNKQYF.

This clonotype was picked up one time. The CDR3 sequence: CASSSQGGQSGYEQYF. The DNA for the CDR3 is TGCGCCAGCAGTTCCCAAGGGGGTCAGAGCGGTTACGAGCAGTACTTC. The V call is TRBV5-1, the J call TRBJ2-7, with a tentative D call TRBD1 (6 bases). CDR1 and CDR2 from the germline V gene are SGHRS and YFSETQ. The CDR3 loop spans 16 amino acids. V lost 5 bases to trimming and J lost 4 bases, with 22 bases between them.

V usage is TRBV6-5 and J usage is TRBJ1-2; D remains unclear. V was pared by 8 bases and J by 1 base, with 5 bases between. This CDR3 region has 11 residues. From germline, CDR1 is MNHEY and CDR2 SVGAGI. The CDR3 sequence: CASYRNYGYTF. The CDR3 nucleotides read TGTGCCAGCTACCGTAACTATGGCTACACCTTC.

Note on this clonotype: A much more abundant neighbour one base away suggests this may be a read error. The J gene is TRBJ2-4, the V gene TRBV9, with 11 bases aligning to TRBD2. The J call is uncertain, as TRBJ2-7 better fits the DNA end. Germline V CDR1 and CDR2: SGDLS, YYNGEE. The CDR3 sequence is 15 residues long. CDR3 DNA sequence: TGTGCCAACAGTGGGTCTAGCGGGAGGAGGAACGAGCAGTACTTC. Translating it yields CANSGSSGRRNEQYF.

The J gene is TRBJ2-1, the V gene TRBV7-8, with TRBD1 matching over 9 bases. In germline, CDR1 is SGHVS, CDR2 FQNEAQ. The CDR3 spans 14 residues. V gave up 5 bases and J gave up 9 bases; unmatched junction bases: 8. For the CDR3, the DNA is TGTGCCAGCAGCCCGACCGGGACAGGGAGTGAGCAGTTCTTC. Its translation: CASSPTGTGSEQFF.

This chain uses TRBV12-3 or TRBV12-4 with TRBJ2-7; D not resolved. The V and J ends lost 6 bases and 10 bases respectively, with 16 bases between them. The CDR3 runs to 12 residues. The CDR3 coding sequence is TGTGCCAGCAGCTTATCGCAGTGCACCCAGTACTTC. Amino acids: CASSLSQCTQYF.

The chain combines TRBV2 with TRBJ2-1, with D possibly being TRBD2 (6 bases). Germline V lookup: CDR1 SNHLY, CDR2 FYNNEI. The V and J ends lost 4 bases and 9 bases respectively, with 7 bases between them. The length of the CDR3 is 11 residues. CDR3 DNA sequence: TGTGCCAGCAGTGGACTAGTTGAGCAGTTCTTC. Protein sequence: CASSGLVEQFF.

This clonotype came up once. This CDR3 reads CASSDSGGATYEQYF. DNA for the CDR3: TGTGCCAGCAGTGACTCAGGCGGGGCCACCTACGAGCAGTACTTC. V and J are TRBV6-1 and TRBJ2-5; possibly TRBD2 for D (6 bases). TRBJ2-7 explains the end of the DNA better; the J call may be wrong. Germline assignment: CDR1 MNHNS and CDR2 SASEGT. The CDR3 consists of 15 residues.

The chain links TRBV5-1 to TRBJ2-7; maybe TRBD1 (6 bases). Germline V CDR1 and CDR2: SGHRS, YFSETQ. The V and J ends lost 4 bases and 5 bases respectively, with 22 bases between them. There are 16 residues in the CDR3. CDR3 sequence: CASSPGQPWNRNEQYF. For the CDR3, the DNA is TGCGCCAGCAGCCCTGGACAGCCCTGGAATAGGAACGAGCAGTACTTC.

Ten or more counts support this clonotype. V is TRBV29-1 and J is TRBJ1-4, with TRBD1 identical over 7 bases. CDR1 and CDR2 from the germline V gene are SQVTM and ANQGSEA. V lost 5 bases and J lost 7; bases outside the gene matches: 7. The CDR3 runs 13 residues. For the CDR3, the DNA is TGCAGCGTTTCCTTCGGGACAGTTGAAAAACTGTTTTTT. It yields the protein CSVSFGTVEKLFF. The variable domain in full, completed from reference TRBV29-1 and TRBJ1-4, reads SAVISQKPSRDICQRGTSLTIQCQVDSQVTMMFWYRQQPGQSLTLIATANQGSEATYESGFVIDKFPISRPNLTFSTLTVSNMSPEDSSIYLCSVSFGTVEKLFFGSGTQLSVL.

This chain uses TRBV4-2 with TRBJ2-2; D call uncertain. The V and J ends lost 4 bases and 0 bases respectively, with 9 bases between them. The CDR3 length is 15 residues. Germline assignment: CDR1 LGHNA and CDR2 YNFKEQ. This chain's CDR3 is CASSPPGSNTGELFF. CDR3 DNA: TGTGCCAGCAGCCCCCCGGGCTCGAACACCGGGGAGCTGTTTTTT.

V gene TRBV20-1 combines with J gene TRBJ1-1, with D uncertain. The CDR3 runs 14 residues. The ends were cut back, 1 base at V and 6 bases at J, with 15 bases in the middle. CDR1 and CDR2 (germline): DFQATT, SNEGSKA (reference sequence). CDR3 residues: CSARGEVGGPEAFF. CDR3 DNA sequence: TGCAGTGCTAGAGGGGAGGTTGGTGGGCCTGAAGCTTTCTTT.

This clonotype was picked up a small number of times. A much larger clone sits a single nucleotide away, making a read error possible. The chain is built from TRBV11-2 and TRBJ2-1, with a weak D call TRBD1 (6 bases). The J call may be incorrect, as the DNA end agrees better with TRBJ2-7. This CDR3 is 15 amino acids long. CDR1 and CDR2 (germline): SGHAT, FQNNGV. CDR3 in amino acids: CASSLRDMTYNEQYF. The DNA for the CDR3 is TGTGCCAGCAGCTTGAGGGACATGACCTACAATGAGCAGTACTTC.

This chain joins TRBV7-9 and TRBJ1-1; 7 bases are shared with TRBD1. Unmatched junction bases numbered 8, after V lost 2 bases and J lost 11 bases. The CDR3 length is 13 residues. The germline V gene encodes CDR1 SEHNR and CDR2 FQNEAQ (reference sequence). The CDR3 nucleotides are TGTGCCAGCAGCTTAAGGGGGCAGGGCGCTGCTTTCTTT. Translating gives CASSLRGQGAAFF.

Concerning this clonotype itself: The junction differs from germline at one of its ends, possibly a read error. J is TRBJ2-3 and V is TRBV7-7; D remains ambiguous. The CDR3 runs 13 residues. Looked up from germline, CDR1 is SSHAT and CDR2 is FNYEAQ (reference sequence). In nucleotides, the CDR3 is TGTGCTAGCAGCCACTCCCCCACAGATACGCAGTATTTT. Translating gives CASSHSPTDTQYF.

There are a few counts of this clonotype. The chain links TRBV29-1 to TRBJ2-5; D might be TRBD1 (5 bases). The CDR3 contains 12 residues. Germline loops: CDR1 SQVTM, CDR2 ANQGSEA. Trimming took 7 bases from V and 2 from J, leaving 11 bases between them. CDR3 sequence: CSAGHLQETQYF. The CDR3 nucleotides read TGCAGCGCCGGACACTTGCAAGAGACCCAGTACTTC.

This clonotype was seen only once. V gene TRBV9 combines with J gene TRBJ2-1; 12 bases are shared with TRBD2. The V gene's germline CDR1 is SGDLS and CDR2 YYNGEE. CDR3 length equals 17 residues. V trimming: 2 bases; J trimming: 0 bases; junction bases outside the gene matches: 3. CDR3 protein: CASSVTSGRLSYNEQFF. Here the CDR3 DNA reads TGTGCCAGCAGCGTCACTAGCGGGAGGCTCTCCTACAATGAGCAGTTCTTC.

In this sample, this clonotype turned up a few times. The chain combines TRBV27 with TRBJ2-6; 8 bases fit TRBD1. The CDR3 runs to 17 residues. Germline V gene lookup returns CDR1 MNHEY and CDR2 SMNVEV (reference sequence). Trimming cost V 7 bases and J 0 bases; bases outside gene matches: 8. CDR3 sequence: CASKPGQDRSGANVLTF. As DNA, the CDR3 is TGTGCCAGCAAACCGGGACAGGATCGCTCTGGGGCCAACGTCCTGACTTTC.

The chain uses TRBV11-2 and TRBJ2-3; no clear D. V was trimmed by 1 base and J by 14 bases, leaving 16 bases between them. The germline gives CDR1 SGHAT, CDR2 FQNNGV. This CDR3 has 13 amino acids. The CDR3 region is CASSLVLYKYAYF. The CDR3 bases are TGTGCCAGCAGCTTAGTACTTTACAAATACGCGTATTTT.

In its sample, this clonotype was seen a few times. The chain carries TRBV7-9 and TRBJ2-1; D might be TRBD2 (5 bases). CDR1 and CDR2 from the germline V gene are SEHNR and FQNEAQ (reference sequence). CDR3 length: 12 residues. The ends were cut back, 3 bases at V and 8 bases at J, with 8 bases in the middle. The CDR3: CASSFVSDEQFF. The CDR3 DNA follows: TGTGCCAGCAGCTTTGTTAGCGATGAGCAGTTCTTC.

The chain joins TRBV14 to TRBJ2-5, with D perhaps assigned TRBD1 or TRBD2 (5 bases each). The CDR3 length is 15 residues. The germline V and J ends were trimmed by 0 bases and 5 bases, with 13 bases remaining between them. CDR1 SGHDN and CDR2 FVKESK come from the germline V gene. CDR3 bases: TGTGCCAGCAGCCAAGATGGGACGGGGTACGAGACCCAGTACTTC. This sequence encodes CASSQDGTGYETQYF.

The genes are TRBV10-3 and TRBJ2-5; D gene ambiguous. CDR1 is ENHRY and CDR2 is SYGVKD in the germline V gene. CDR3 length equals 13 residues. Trimming cost V 8 bases and J 2 bases, with 12 bases left between them. CDR3 sequence reads: CAIGPDNQETQYF. CDR3 in DNA: TGTGCCATCGGACCTGACAATCAAGAGACCCAGTACTTC.